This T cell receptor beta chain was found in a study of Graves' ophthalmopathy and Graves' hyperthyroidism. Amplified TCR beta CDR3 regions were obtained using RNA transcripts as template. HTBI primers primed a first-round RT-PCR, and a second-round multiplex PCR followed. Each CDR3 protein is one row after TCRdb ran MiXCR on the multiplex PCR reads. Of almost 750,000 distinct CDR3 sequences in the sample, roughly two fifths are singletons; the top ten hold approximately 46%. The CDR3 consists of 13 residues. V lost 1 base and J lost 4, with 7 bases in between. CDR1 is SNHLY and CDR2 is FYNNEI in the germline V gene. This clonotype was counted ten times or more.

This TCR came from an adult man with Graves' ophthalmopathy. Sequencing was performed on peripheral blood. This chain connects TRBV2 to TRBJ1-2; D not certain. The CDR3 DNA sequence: TGTGCCAGCAGTGAAGACGCAGCCTATGGCTACACCTTC. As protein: CASSEDAAYGYTF.